These T cell receptor beta chains were read from a single sample in a study. TCRdb analysed the 5' RACE reads with MiXCR anew, one entry per CDR3 protein. The sample has around 33,000 distinct CDR3 sequences, roughly a quarter seen once; the top ten hold approximately 4%. The sample comprised memory CD4+ T cells sorted from blood. The receptors were sampled from a female donor with breast cancer. The CDR3 runs from the conserved cysteine through the conserved F or W. The D gene is left open where the match is weak.

d_call: TRBD2
j_call: TRBJ2-7
v_call: TRBV6-2/TRBV6-3
cdr3_aa: CASSYGKREGYEQYF

d_call: -
j_call: TRBJ1-1
v_call: TRBV29-1
cdr3_aa: CSAQVLGGVNTEAFF

d_call: TRBD1
j_call: TRBJ2-7
v_call: TRBV5-5
cdr3_aa: CASSLDLSRGPSYEQYF

d_call: -
j_call: TRBJ2-4
v_call: TRBV15
cdr3_aa: CATSRAQGFGDIQYF

d_call: -
j_call: TRBJ2-1
v_call: TRBV12-3/TRBV12-4
cdr3_aa: CASSFAGWGYNEQFF

d_call: -
j_call: TRBJ2-7
v_call: TRBV7-8
cdr3_aa: CASSLGRRDEQYF

d_call: -
j_call: TRBJ2-5
v_call: TRBV6-1
cdr3_aa: CASRLAASVTETQYF

d_call: TRBD1
j_call: TRBJ2-7
v_call: TRBV6-2/TRBV6-3
cdr3_aa: CASERQGAYEQYF

d_call: -
j_call: TRBJ2-5
v_call: TRBV5-1
cdr3_aa: CASSLVPGVEETQYF

d_call: -
j_call: TRBJ2-7
v_call: TRBV4-1
cdr3_aa: CASSQIGDGLYEQYF

d_call: TRBD2
j_call: TRBJ2-5
v_call: TRBV20-1
cdr3_aa: CSARAVGGGQETQYF

d_call: -
j_call: TRBJ2-7
v_call: TRBV20-1
cdr3_aa: CSARISSYEQYF

d_call: TRBD1
j_call: TRBJ2-7
v_call: TRBV5-1
cdr3_aa: CASSLRTGTYEQYF

d_call: -
j_call: TRBJ1-1
v_call: TRBV5-1
cdr3_aa: CASSLVPQSPEAFF

d_call: -
j_call: TRBJ2-5
v_call: TRBV7-9
cdr3_aa: CASSLDAIQETQYF

d_call: -
j_call: TRBJ1-4
v_call: TRBV20-1
cdr3_aa: CSATTGLATNEKLFF

d_call: -
j_call: TRBJ2-1
v_call: TRBV2
cdr3_aa: CASSEESSYNEQFF

d_call: -
j_call: TRBJ2-1
v_call: TRBV4-3
cdr3_aa: CASSQDSRGNYNEQFF

d_call: -
j_call: TRBJ2-7
v_call: TRBV20-1
cdr3_aa: CSTRDQGRVGYEQYF

d_call: -
j_call: TRBJ2-7
v_call: TRBV27
cdr3_aa: CASSLSTGDGSYEQYF

d_call: -
j_call: TRBJ1-4
v_call: TRBV5-5
cdr3_aa: CASSLNREELFF

d_call: TRBD2
j_call: TRBJ2-7
v_call: TRBV5-1
cdr3_aa: CASSLGTSGSHEQYF

d_call: TRBD1
j_call: TRBJ2-7
v_call: TRBV12-3/TRBV12-4
cdr3_aa: CASSLGTGHEQYF